One T cell receptor beta chain is described in this entry. The data are from a study of cytomegalovirus exposure and HLA in healthy donors. Researchers ran the PCR with 60 Vbeta and 13 Jbeta primers. Method: immunoSEQ multiplex PCR; TCRdb's copy keeps in-frame clones and lacks some. Its table records approximately 120,000 clones. Germline CDR1 SGHRS, CDR2 YFSETQ. The CDR3 is 14 amino acids. Trimming shortened V by 1 base and J by 7 bases, and 12 bases separated the two germline ends. The V gene is TRBV5-1, the J gene TRBJ2-1, with D perhaps TRBD1 (6 bases). The receptor comes from a man aged 40-50 years in good health and CMV-seronegative. Sequencing was performed on PBMCs. CDR3 in DNA: TGCGCCAGCAGCTTGTTGGGGGCGCGGAATGAGCAGTTCTTC. Translated, it gives CASSLLGARNEQFF.